This TCR beta chain emerged from a study of T cell responses to AZD1222 COVID-19 vaccine. Germline CDR1 reads SGHNT; CDR2 reads YENEEA. The CDR3 length is 15 residues. V shed 4 bases, J shed 2 bases, and the junction held 3 bases outside the gene matches. Profiling relied on immunoSEQ multiplex PCR, and the TCRdb table lists in-frame clones only, not all of them. Among more than 95,000 clones, approximately 86% were seen once, and the ten largest hold 3.3%. This clonotype was sampled from an adult who received the MenACWY meningococcal vaccine as a control. The chain carries TRBV11-3 and TRBJ1-3; 9 nucleotides line up with TRBD1. The sample consisted of peripheral blood, taken 28 days after the second dose of the MenACWY control vaccine. In nucleotides, the CDR3 is TGTGCCAGCAGCTCCAGGACAGGGGCTGGAAACACCATATATTTT. Its protein is CASSSRTGAGNTIYF.